This TCR beta chain emerged from a study of graft-versus-host responses after intestinal transplantation. Study results and limitations: GvH clones occurred in recipient marrow; some first appeared in ileum or blood.

This clone was seen more than once but under ten times. TCRdb's table, derived via immunoSEQ multiplex PCR, lists solely in-frame clones and lacks some. The sample has about 9,700 clones, 36% seen once; the top ten hold around an eighth. Stimulators, some 200,000 irradiated and violet-dye-labeled cells, were plated with some 200,000 CFSE-labeled responder cells. After mixed lymphocyte reaction, dividing CD4+ and CD8+ responder T cells were sorted. The CDR3 spans 17 residues. Germline CDR1 is SGDLS and CDR2 is YYNGEE. With 2 bases clipped from V and 0 bases from J, the junction kept 7 bases outside the gene matches.

The specimen comprised alloreactive CD8+ T cells from a mixed lymphocyte reaction culture, sampled before intestinal transplant. Subset given: CFSE-low proliferating T cells sorted from roughly six-day pre-transplant mixed lymphocyte reaction (GvH or HvG direction). The receptor was derived from a human patient who received an intestinal transplant. The J gene is TRBJ2-1, the V gene TRBV9; 8 nucleotides match TRBD2. The CDR3 DNA reads TGTGCCAGCAGCGTGGGGTTTAGCGGGGACTCCTACAATGAGCAGTTCTTC. This gives the protein CASSVGFSGDSYNEQFF.